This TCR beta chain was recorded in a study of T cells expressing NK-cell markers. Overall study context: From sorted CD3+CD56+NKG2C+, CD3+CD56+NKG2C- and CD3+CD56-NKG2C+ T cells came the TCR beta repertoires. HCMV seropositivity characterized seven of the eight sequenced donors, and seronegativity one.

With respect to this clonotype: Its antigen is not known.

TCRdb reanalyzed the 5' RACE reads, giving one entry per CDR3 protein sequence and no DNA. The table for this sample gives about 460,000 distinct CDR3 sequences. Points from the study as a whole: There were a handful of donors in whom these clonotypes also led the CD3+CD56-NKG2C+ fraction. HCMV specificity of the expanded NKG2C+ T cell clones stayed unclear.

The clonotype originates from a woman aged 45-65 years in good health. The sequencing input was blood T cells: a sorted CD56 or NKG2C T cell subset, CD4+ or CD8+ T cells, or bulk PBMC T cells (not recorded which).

CDR3 loop: CSAPGERTDTEAFF. The V call is TRBV29-1, the J call TRBJ1-1; without DNA, the TCRdb call of TRBD1 cannot be checked. Per the germline V gene, CDR1 is SQVTM and CDR2 is ANQGSEA. The CDR3 loop spans 14 amino acids.